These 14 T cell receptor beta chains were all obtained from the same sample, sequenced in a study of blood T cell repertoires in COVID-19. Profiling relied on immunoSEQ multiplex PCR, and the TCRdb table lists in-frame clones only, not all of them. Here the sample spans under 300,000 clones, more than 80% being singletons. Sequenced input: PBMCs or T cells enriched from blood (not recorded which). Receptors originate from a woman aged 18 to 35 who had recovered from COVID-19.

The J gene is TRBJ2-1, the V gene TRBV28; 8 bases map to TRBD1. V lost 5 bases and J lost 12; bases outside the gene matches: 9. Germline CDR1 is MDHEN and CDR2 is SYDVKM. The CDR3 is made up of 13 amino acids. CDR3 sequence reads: CASSPGAGTGQFF. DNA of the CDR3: TGTGCCAGCAGTCCGGGGGCCGGGACAGGGCAGTTCTTC.

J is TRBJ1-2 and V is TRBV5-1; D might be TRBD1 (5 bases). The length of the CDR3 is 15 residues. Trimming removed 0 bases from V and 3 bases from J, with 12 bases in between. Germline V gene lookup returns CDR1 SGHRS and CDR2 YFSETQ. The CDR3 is CASSLVTDKDYGYTF. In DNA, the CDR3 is TGCGCCAGCAGCTTGGTGACAGATAAAGACTATGGCTACACCTTC.

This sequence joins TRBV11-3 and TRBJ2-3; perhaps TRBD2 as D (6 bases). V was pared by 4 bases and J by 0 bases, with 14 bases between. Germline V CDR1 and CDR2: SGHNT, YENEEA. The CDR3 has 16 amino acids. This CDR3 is CASSSVGGVSTDTQYF. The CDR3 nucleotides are TGTGCCAGCAGCTCCGTGGGGGGAGTCAGCACAGATACGCAGTATTTT.

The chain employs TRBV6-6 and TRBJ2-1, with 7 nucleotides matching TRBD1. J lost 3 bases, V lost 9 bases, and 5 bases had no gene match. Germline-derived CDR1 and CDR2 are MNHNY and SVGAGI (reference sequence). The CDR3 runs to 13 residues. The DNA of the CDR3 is TGTGCCAGTGTGGGACAGATCTACAATGAGCAGTTCTTC. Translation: CASVGQIYNEQFF.

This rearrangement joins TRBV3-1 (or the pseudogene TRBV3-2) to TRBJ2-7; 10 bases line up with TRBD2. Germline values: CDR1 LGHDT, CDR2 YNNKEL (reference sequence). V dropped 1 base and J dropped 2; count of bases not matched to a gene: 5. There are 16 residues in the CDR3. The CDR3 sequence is CASSQALAGGTYEQYF. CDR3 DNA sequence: TGTGCCAGCAGCCAAGCCTTAGCGGGGGGCACCTACGAGCAGTACTTC.

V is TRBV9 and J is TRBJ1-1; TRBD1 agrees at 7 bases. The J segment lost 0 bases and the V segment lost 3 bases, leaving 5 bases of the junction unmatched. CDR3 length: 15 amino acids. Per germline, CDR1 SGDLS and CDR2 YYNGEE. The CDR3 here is CASSAWDSLNTEAFF. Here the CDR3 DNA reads TGTGCCAGCAGCGCCTGGGACAGCTTGAACACTGAAGCTTTCTTT.

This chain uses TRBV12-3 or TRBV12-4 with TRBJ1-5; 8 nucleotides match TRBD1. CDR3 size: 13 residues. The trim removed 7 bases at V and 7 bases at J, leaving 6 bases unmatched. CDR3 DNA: TGTGCCAGCACCTCGGACAGGGCACAGCCCCAGCATTTT. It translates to CASTSDRAQPQHF.

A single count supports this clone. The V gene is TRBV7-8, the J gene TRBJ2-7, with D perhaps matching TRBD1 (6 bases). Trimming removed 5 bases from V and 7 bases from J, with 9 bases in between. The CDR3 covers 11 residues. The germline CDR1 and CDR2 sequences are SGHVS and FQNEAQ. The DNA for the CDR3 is TGTGCCAGCAGCCACAGGGAAGAGCAGTACTTC. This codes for CASSHREEQYF.

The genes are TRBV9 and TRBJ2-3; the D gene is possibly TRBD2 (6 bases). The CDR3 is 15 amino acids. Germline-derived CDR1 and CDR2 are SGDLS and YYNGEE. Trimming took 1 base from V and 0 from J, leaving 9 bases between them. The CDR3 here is CASSVMGLSTDTQYF. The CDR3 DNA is TGTGCCAGCAGCGTAATGGGACTGAGCACAGATACGCAGTATTTT.

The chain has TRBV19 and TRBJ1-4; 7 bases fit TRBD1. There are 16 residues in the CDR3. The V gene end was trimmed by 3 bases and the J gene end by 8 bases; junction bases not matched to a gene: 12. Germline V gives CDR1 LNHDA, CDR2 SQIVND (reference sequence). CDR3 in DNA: TGTGCCAGTAGTATTTATACTAGGGACAGACGAGAAAAACTGTTTTTT. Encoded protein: CASSIYTRDRREKLFF.

The CDR3 DNA follows: TGTGCCAGCTCACCACCCGGACAGGGTTGGAATCAGCCCCAGCATTTT. Translated, it gives CASSPPGQGWNQPQHF. V usage is TRBV18 and J usage is TRBJ1-5, with 8 bases matching TRBD1. CDR3 length equals 16 residues. Germline lookup yields CDR1 KGHSH and CDR2 LQKENI. V lost 0 bases and J lost 4; bases outside the gene matches: 5.

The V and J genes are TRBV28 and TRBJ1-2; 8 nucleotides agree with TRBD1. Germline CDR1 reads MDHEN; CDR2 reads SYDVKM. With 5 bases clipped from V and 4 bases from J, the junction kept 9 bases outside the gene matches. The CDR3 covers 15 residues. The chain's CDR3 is CASSRGQGAIYGYTF. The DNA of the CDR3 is TGTGCCAGCAGTCGCGGACAGGGAGCCATCTATGGCTACACCTTC.

The CDR3 DNA is TGTGCCAGCTCACCGGTTTTAGGGCAGGGGACGAACACCGGGGAGCTGTTTTTT. Translation: CASSPVLGQGTNTGELFF. The J gene is TRBJ2-2, the V gene TRBV18; the D gene is possibly TRBD1 (6 bases). V shed 3 bases and J shed 0 bases, with 17 bases lying between them. Germline CDR1 KGHSH, CDR2 LQKENI. This CDR3 is 18 amino acids long.

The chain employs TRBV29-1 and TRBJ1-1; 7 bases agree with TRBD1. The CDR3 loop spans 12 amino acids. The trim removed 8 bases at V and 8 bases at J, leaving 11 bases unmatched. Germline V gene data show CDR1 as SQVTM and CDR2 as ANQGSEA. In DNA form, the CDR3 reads TGCAGCATGGCAGGGGGGACCCGGGAAGCTTTCTTT. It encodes CSMAGGTREAFF.